This T cell receptor (beta chain) was identified in a study of CD8 T cells in Susac syndrome. RNA totalling roughly 0.45 to 1 ug underwent reverse transcription with random hexamers. With immunoSEQ multiplex PCR, TCR beta CDR3 was amplified across 54 Vbeta and 13 Jbeta. Using its own MiXCR run on the immunoSEQ multiplex PCR reads, TCRdb lists one record per CDR3 protein. The sample lists approximately 190,000 distinct CDR3 sequences; 85% to 95% were seen once. Germline CDR1 SEHNR, CDR2 FQNEAQ (reference sequence). This CDR3 has 14 amino acids. V lost 2 bases to trimming and J lost 1 base; unmatched junction nucleotides: 1.

The chain joins TRBV7-9 to TRBJ1-1; 7 positions agree with TRBD1. The sequence came from a human donor in good health. Sequenced input: CD4+ T cells from PBMCs. In nucleotides, the CDR3 is TGTGCCAGCAGCTTAAAGGGGGCGAACACTGAAGCTTTCTTT. This encodes CASSLKGANTEAFF.